This TCR beta chain is drawn from a study of beta chain features in type 1 diabetes. General observations from the study: Compared to healthy donors, patients appeared to have naive, central memory and Treg TCRB repertoires that were more alike.

Turning to this clone: Its matching antigen is unknown.

From germline, CDR1 is DFQATT and CDR2 SNEGSKA (reference sequence). The CDR3 totals 11 residues. V lost 6 bases and J lost 10, with 15 bases in between. The isolated RNA, all of it, was reverse transcribed, so expressed TCRB transcripts were what got sequenced. Sequencing was performed with immunoSEQ multiplex PCR; in TCRdb, only in-frame clones are kept and a portion is missing. Of 450,000 or so clones listed, about 10% are singletons. Purity above 98% was achieved in all sorted populations. This clonotype was obtained from a woman aged 18-30 years in good health. Sequenced: naive CD4+ T cells from blood. The chain has TRBV20-1 and TRBJ2-5; weak D call: TRBD1 (5 bases). The CDR3 protein is CSARASRVQYF. The CDR3 DNA is TGCAGTGCCAGGGCCTCTAGGGTCCAGTACTTC.